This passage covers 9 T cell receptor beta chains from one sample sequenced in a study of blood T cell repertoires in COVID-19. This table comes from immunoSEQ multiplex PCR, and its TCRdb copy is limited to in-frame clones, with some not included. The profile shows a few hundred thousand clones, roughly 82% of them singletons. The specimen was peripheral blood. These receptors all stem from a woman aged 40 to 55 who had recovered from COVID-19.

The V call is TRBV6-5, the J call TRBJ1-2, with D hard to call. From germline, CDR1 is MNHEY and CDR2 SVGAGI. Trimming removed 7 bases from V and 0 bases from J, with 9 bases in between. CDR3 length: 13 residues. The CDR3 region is CASNWEANYGYTF. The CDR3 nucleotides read TGTGCCAGCAACTGGGAGGCTAACTATGGCTACACCTTC.

CDR3 amino acids: CASSQDRQVAYEQYF. Here the CDR3 DNA reads TGCGCCAGCAGCCAAGACCGACAGGTGGCGTACGAGCAGTACTTC. V usage is TRBV4-3 and J usage is TRBJ2-7; D perhaps matches TRBD1 (6 bases). Between the trimmed V and J ends, which lost 0 bases and 4 bases, there was a span of 13 bases. Per the germline V gene, CDR1 is LGHNA and CDR2 is YSLEER. CDR3 length equals 15 residues.

The CDR3 DNA is TGTGCCAGCAGTTTATTAGCGGGGGGAACCACAGATACGCAGTATTTT. Its translation: CASSLLAGGTTDTQYF. The rearrangement joins TRBV28 to TRBJ2-3; 10 bases agree with TRBD2. Germline V CDR1 and CDR2: MDHEN, SYDVKM. The trim removed 1 base at V and 2 bases at J, leaving 3 bases unmatched. The CDR3 contains 16 residues. The entire variable domain, with the rest obtained from reference TRBV28 and TRBJ2-3, is as follows: DVKVTQSSRYLVKRTGEKVFLECVQDMDHENMFWYRQDPGLGLRLIYFSYDVKMKEKGDIPEGYSVSREKKERFSLILESASTNQTSMYLCASSLLAGGTTDTQYFGPGTRLTVL.

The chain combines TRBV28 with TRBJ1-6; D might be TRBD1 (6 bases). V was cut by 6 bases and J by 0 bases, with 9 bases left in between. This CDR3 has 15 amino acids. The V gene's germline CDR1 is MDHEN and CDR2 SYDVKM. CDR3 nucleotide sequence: TGTGCCAGCAGCCCACAGGGCTCCTATAATTCACCCCTCCACTTT. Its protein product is CASSPQGSYNSPLHF.

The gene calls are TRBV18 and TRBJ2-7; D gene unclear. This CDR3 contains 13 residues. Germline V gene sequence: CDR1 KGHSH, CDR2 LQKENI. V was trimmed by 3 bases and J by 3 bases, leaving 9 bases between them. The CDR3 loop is CASSPAANYEQYF. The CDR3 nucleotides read TGTGCCAGCTCACCGGCGGCCAACTACGAGCAGTACTTC.

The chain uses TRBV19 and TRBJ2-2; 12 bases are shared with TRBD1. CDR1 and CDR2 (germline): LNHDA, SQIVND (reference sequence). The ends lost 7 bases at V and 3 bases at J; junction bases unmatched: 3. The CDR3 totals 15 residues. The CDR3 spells CASKGTGGYTGELFF. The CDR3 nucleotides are TGTGCCAGTAAGGGGACAGGGGGCTACACCGGGGAGCTGTTTTTT.

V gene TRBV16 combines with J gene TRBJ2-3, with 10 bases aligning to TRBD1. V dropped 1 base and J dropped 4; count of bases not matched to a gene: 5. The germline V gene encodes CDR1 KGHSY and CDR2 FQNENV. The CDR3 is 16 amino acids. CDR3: CASSQLGQGLADTQYF. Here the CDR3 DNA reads TGTGCCAGCAGCCAATTGGGACAGGGGCTAGCAGATACGCAGTATTTT.

This chain's CDR3 is CASREGRITDTQYF. DNA for the CDR3: TGCGCCAGCAGGGAGGGGAGAATCACAGATACGCAGTATTTT. V is TRBV5-1 and J is TRBJ2-3, with D possibly matching TRBD2 (6 bases). V shed 5 bases and J shed 2 bases, with 12 bases lying between them. Germline V gene data show CDR1 as SGHRS and CDR2 as YFSETQ. This CDR3 is built from 14 residues.

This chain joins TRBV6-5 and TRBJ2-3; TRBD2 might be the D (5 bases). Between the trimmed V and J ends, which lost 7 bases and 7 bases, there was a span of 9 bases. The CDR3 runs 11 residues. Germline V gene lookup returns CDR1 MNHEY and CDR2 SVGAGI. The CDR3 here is CASMRAYTQYF. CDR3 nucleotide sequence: TGTGCCAGCATGAGGGCTTATACGCAGTATTTT.